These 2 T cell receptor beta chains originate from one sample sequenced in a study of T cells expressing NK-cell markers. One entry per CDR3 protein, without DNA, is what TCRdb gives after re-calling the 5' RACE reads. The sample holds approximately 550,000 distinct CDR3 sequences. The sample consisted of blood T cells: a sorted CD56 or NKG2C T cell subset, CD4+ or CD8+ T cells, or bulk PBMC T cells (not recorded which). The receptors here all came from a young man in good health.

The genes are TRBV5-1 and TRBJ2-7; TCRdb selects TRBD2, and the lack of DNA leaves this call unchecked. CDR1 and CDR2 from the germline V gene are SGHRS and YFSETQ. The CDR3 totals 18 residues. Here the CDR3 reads CASSSHARADSPIYEQYF.

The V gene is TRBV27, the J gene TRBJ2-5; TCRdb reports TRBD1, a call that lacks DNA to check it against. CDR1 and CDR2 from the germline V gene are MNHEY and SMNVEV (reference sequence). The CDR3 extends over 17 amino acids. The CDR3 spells CASSPGPGFGVQETQYF.